What follows is one T cell receptor beta chain and its context. Its antigen is unidentified. The sample is drawn from a study of response to subunit inactivated influenza vaccine. Findings and limits, study-wide: After each seasonal influenza vaccination, few new T cells are recruited, the authors suggested.

TCRdb analysed the RT-PCR reads with MiXCR anew, one entry per CDR3 protein. The sample lists about 190,000 distinct CDR3 sequences, roughly an eighth occurring once. V shed 8 bases and J shed 0 bases, with 28 bases lying between them. Germline CDR1 reads LNHNV; CDR2 reads YYDKDF (reference sequence). This CDR3 spans 20 amino acids. This sequence was found in a man aged 50-60 years who received an inactivated influenza vaccine. The chain combines TRBV15 with TRBJ2-2; possibly TRBD1 for D (6 bases). This material consisted of CD8+ T cells sorted from PBMCs, taken less than 6 days after vaccination. In nucleotides, the CDR3 is TGTGCCACCCAGTCAAGGAAGACAGCATTAGGGGGTTCGAACACCGGGGAGCTGTTTTTT. Protein: CATQSRKTALGGSNTGELFF.